This T cell receptor beta chain was captured in a study of chemoradiotherapy in HPV16-positive cancers. Assay: immunoSEQ multiplex PCR; the TCRdb copy retains only in-frame clones and omits some. The table has some 27,000 clones, approximately 90% seen once. Germline CDR1 MNHNY, CDR2 SVGAGI (reference sequence). This CDR3 is built from 12 residues. Trimming stripped 2 bases from V and 3 bases from J, with 3 bases between. The count of this clone is one. The sample consisted of blood, taken from a patient who underwent chemoradiotherapy. This sequence was found in a human donor with HPV-associated anogenital cancer. This sequence joins TRBV6-6 and TRBJ2-3; no definite D call. The CDR3, as DNA: TGTGCCAGCAGTTACGCAACAGATACGCAGTATTTT. Protein: CASSYATDTQYF.